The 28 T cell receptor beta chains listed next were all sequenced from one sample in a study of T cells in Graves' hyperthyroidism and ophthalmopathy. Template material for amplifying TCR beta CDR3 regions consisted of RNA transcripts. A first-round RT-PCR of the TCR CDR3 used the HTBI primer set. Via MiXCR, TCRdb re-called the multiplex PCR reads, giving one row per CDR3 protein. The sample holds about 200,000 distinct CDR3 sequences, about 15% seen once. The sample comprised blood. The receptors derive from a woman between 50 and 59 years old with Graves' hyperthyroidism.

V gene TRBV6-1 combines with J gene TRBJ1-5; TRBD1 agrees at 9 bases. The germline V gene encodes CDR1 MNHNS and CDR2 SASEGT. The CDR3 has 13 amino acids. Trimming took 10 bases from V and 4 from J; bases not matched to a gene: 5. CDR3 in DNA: TGTGCCACCGGGACAGGGCATAATCAGCCCCAGCATTTT. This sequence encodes CATGTGHNQPQHF.

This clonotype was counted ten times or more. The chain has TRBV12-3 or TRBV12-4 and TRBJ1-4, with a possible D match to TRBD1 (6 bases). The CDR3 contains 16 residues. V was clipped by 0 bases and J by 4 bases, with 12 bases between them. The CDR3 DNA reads TGTGCCAGCAGTTTAGCTGGGGGGGCTGTTAATGAAAAACTGTTTTTT. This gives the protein CASSLAGGAVNEKLFF.

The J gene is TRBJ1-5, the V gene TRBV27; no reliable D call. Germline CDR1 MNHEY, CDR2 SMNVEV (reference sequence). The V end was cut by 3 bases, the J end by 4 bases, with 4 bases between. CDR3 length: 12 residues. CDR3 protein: CASSFMNQPQHF. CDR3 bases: TGTGCCAGCAGTTTTATGAATCAGCCCCAGCATTTT.

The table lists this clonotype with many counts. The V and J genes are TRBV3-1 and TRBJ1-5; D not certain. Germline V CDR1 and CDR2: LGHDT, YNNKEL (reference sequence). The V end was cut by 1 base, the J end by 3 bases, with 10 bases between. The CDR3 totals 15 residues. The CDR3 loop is CASSQGHLNNQPQHF. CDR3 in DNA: TGTGCCAGCAGCCAAGGACACCTTAACAATCAGCCCCAGCATTTT.

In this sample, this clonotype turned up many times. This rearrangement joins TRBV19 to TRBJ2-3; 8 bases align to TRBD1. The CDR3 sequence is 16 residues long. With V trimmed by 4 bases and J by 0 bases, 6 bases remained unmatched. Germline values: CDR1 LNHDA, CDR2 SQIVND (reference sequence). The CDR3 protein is CASSTGDRTSTDTQYF. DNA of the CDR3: TGTGCCAGTAGTACGGGGGACAGGACAAGCACAGATACGCAGTATTTT.

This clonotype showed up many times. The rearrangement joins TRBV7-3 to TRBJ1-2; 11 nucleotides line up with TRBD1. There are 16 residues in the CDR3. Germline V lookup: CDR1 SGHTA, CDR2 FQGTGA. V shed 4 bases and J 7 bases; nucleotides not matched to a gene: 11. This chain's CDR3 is CASSSMGTGGNTGYTF. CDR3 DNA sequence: TGTGCCAGCAGCTCAATGGGGACAGGGGGAAATACTGGCTACACCTTC.

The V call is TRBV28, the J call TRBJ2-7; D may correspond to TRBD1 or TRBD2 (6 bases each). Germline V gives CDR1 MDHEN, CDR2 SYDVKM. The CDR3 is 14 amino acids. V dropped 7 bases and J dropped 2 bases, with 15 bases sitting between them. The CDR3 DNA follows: TGTGCCAGCATCCAACCGGGGGCTACCTACGAGCAGTACTTC. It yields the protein CASIQPGATYEQYF.

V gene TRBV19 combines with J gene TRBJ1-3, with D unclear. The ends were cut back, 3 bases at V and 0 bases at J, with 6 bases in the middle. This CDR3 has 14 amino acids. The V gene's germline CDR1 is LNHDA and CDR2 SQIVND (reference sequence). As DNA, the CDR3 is TGTGCCAGTAGTATGGGCCGCTCTGGAAACACCATATATTTT. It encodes CASSMGRSGNTIYF.

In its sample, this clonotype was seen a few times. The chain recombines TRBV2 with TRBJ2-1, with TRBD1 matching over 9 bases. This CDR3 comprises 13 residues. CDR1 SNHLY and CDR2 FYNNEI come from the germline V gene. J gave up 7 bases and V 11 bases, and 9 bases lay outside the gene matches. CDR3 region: CAGGQGSWNEQFF. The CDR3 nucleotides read TGTGCCGGGGGACAGGGTTCTTGGAATGAGCAGTTCTTC.

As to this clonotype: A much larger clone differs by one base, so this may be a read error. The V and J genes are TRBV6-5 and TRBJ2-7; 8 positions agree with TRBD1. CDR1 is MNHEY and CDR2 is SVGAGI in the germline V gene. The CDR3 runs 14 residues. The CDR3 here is CAGSYRDRSYEQYF. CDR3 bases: TGTGCCGGCAGTTACCGGGACAGGTCCTACGAGCAGTACTTC.

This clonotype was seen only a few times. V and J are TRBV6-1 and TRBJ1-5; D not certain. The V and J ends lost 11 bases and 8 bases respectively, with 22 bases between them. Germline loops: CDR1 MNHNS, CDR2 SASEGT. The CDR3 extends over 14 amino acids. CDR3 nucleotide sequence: TGTGCCGGACCCCCCGCAGCCGTGCTTGAGCCCCAGCATTTT. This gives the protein CAGPPAAVLEPQHF.

CDR3 residues: CASSPLLTGVHEQYF. The CDR3 coding sequence is TGTGCCAGCAGCCCTCTATTAACAGGGGTCCACGAGCAGTACTTC. The chain carries TRBV3-1 and TRBJ2-7, with 7 bases fitting TRBD1. V shed 4 bases and J 5 bases; nucleotides not matched to a gene: 11. In germline, CDR1 is LGHDT, CDR2 YNNKEL (reference sequence). There are 15 residues in the CDR3.

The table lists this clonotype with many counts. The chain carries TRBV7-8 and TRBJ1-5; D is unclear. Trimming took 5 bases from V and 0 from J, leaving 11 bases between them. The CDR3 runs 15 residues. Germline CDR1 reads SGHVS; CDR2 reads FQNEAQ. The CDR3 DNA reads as TGTGCCAGCAGCCTTTATGGCCCTAGCAATCAGCCCCAGCATTTT. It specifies CASSLYGPSNQPQHF. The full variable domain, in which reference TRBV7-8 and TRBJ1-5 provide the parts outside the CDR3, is GAGVSQSPRYKVAKRGQDVALRCDPISGHVSLFWYQQALGQGPEFLTYFQNEAQLDKSGLPSDRFFAERPEGSVSTLKIQRTQQEDSAVYLCASSLYGPSNQPQHFGDGTRLSIL.

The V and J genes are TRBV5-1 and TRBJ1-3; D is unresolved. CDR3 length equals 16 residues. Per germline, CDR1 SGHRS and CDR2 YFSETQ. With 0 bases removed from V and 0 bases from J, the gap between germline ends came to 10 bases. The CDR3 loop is CASSLDSRVSGNTIYF. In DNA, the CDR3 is TGCGCCAGCAGCTTGGATAGTCGAGTCTCTGGAAACACCATATATTTT.

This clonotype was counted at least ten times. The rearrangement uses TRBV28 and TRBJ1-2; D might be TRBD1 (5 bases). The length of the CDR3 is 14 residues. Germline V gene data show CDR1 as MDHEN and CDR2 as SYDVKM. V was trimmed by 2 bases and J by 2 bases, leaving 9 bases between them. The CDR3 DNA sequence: TGTGCCAGCAGTTTAGGGGCAGGCAACTATGGCTACACCTTC. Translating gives CASSLGAGNYGYTF.

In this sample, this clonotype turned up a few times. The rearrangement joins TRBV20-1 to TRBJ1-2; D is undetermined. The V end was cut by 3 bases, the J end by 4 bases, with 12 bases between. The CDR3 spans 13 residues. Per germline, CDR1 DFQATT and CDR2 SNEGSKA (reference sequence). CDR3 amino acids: CSASPQFTYGYTF. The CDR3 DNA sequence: TGCAGTGCTAGCCCGCAGTTTACCTATGGCTACACCTTC.

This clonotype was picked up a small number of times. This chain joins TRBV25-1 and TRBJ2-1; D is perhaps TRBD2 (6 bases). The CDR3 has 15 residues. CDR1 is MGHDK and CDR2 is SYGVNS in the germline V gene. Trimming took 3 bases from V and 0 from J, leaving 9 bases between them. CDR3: CASSDEEGSYNEQFF. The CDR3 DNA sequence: TGTGCCAGCAGTGACGAGGAGGGCTCCTACAATGAGCAGTTCTTC.

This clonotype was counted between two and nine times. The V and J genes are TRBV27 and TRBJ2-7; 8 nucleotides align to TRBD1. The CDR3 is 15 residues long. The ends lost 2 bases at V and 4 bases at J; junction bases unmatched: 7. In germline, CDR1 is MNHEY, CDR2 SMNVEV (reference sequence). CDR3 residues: CASSLVAGGIYEQYF. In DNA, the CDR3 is TGTGCCAGCAGTTTAGTGGCAGGGGGCATTTACGAGCAGTACTTC.

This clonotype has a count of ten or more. For the CDR3, the DNA is TGTGCCAGCAGCCAACCGAAAATCACTAGAAGCGGCTACGAGCAGTACTTC. It yields the protein CASSQPKITRSGYEQYF. This chain uses TRBV3-1 with TRBJ2-7, with D maybe TRBD2 (5 bases). The CDR3 sequence is 17 residues long. The germline V and J ends were trimmed by 2 bases and 3 bases, with 20 bases remaining between them. Germline V gene sequence: CDR1 LGHDT, CDR2 YNNKEL (reference sequence).

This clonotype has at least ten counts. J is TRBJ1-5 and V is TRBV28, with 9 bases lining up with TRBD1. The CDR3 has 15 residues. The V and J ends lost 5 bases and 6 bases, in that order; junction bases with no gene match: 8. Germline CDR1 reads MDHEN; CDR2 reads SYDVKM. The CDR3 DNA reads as TGTGCCAGCAGTCTACCTCGGACAGGGGCTCAGCCCCAGCATTTT. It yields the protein CASSLPRTGAQPQHF.

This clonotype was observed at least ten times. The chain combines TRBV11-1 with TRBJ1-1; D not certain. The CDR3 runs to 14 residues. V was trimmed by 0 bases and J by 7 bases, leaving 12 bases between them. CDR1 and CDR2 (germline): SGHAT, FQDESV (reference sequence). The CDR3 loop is CASSLAPSHYEAFF. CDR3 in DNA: TGTGCCAGCAGCTTAGCCCCATCCCATTATGAAGCTTTCTTT.

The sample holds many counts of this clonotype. This CDR3 is CASSLGPRVGANQPQHF. The CDR3 DNA reads TGTGCCAGCAGCTTAGGGCCCAGGGTTGGGGCCAATCAGCCCCAGCATTTT. The J gene is TRBJ1-5, the V gene TRBV7-8; possibly TRBD1 for D (5 bases). The CDR3 covers 17 residues. V dropped 1 base and J dropped 3 bases, with 16 bases sitting between them. Germline V gene lookup returns CDR1 SGHVS and CDR2 FQNEAQ. The whole variable domain, filled in from reference TRBV7-8 and TRBJ1-5, reads GAGVSQSPRYKVAKRGQDVALRCDPISGHVSLFWYQQALGQGPEFLTYFQNEAQLDKSGLPSDRFFAERPEGSVSTLKIQRTQQEDSAVYLCASSLGPRVGANQPQHFGDGTRLSIL.

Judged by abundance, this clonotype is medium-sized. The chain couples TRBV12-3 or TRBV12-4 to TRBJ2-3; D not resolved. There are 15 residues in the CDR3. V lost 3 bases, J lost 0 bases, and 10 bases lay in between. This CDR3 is CASSFGQTSTDTQYF. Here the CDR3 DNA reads TGTGCCAGCAGTTTTGGGCAGACTAGCACAGATACGCAGTATTTT.

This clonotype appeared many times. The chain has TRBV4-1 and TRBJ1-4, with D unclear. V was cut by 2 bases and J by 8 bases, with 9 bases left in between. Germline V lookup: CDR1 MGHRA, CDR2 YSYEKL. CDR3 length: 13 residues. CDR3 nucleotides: TGCGCCAGCAGCCAATGGGAACTAGAAAAACTGTTTTTT. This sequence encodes CASSQWELEKLFF.

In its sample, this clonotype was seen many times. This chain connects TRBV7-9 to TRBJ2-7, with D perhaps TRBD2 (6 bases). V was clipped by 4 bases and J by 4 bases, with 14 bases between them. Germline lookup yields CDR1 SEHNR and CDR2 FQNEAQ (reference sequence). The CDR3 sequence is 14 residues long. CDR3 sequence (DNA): TGTGCCAGCAGCTCTAGGGACTGGTCTTACGAGCAGTACTTC. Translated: CASSSRDWSYEQYF.

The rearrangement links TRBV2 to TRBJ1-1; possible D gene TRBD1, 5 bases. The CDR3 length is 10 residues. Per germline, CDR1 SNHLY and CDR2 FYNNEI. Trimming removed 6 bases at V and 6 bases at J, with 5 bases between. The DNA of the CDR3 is TGTGCCAGCAGGGGGGCTGAAGCTTTCTTT. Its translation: CASRGAEAFF.

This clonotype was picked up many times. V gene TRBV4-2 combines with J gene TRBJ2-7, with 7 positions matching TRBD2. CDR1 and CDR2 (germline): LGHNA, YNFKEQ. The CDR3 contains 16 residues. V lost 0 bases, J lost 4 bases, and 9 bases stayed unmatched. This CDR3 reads CASSQESTGGPYEQYF. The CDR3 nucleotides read TGTGCCAGCAGCCAAGAGTCGACGGGAGGTCCTTACGAGCAGTACTTC.

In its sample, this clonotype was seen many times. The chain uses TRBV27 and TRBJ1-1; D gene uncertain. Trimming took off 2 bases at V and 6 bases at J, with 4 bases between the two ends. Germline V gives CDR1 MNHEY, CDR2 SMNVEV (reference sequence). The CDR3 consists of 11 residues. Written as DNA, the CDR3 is TGTGCCAGCAGTTTAGGCCCTGAAGCTTTCTTT. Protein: CASSLGPEAFF.